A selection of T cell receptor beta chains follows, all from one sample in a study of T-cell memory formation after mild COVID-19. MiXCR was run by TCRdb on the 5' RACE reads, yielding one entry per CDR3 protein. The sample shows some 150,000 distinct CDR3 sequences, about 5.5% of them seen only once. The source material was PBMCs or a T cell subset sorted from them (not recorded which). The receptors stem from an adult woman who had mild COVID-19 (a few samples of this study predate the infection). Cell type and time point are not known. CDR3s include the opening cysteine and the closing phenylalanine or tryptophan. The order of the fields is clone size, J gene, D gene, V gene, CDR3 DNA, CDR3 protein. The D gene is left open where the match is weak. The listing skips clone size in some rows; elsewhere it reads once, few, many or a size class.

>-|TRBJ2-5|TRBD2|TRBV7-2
TGTGCCAGCGCCCGGCCGGGGGGGCAAGAGACCCAGTACTTC
CASARPGGQETQYF
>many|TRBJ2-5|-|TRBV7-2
TGTGCCAGCGGTCTCGTCTCCCAAGAGACCCAGTACTTC
CASGLVSQETQYF
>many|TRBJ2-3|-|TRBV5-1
TGCGCCAGCAGCTTGGCGGCTCTAGATACGCAGTATTTT
CASSLAALDTQYF
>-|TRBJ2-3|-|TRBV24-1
TGTGCCACCAGTGATTTATCTCCAGGAGCAGATACGCAGTATTTT
CATSDLSPGADTQYF
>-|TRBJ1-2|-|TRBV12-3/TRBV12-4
TGTGCCAGCAGTTTATCGGACCGCCATGGCTACACCTTC
CASSLSDRHGYTF
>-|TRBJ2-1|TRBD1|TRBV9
TGTGCCAGCAGCTTCACGGACAGGCTATCCTACAATGAGCAGTTCTTC
CASSFTDRLSYNEQFF
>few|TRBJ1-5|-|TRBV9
TGTGCCAGCGGAAGGGGGGGAGGTAATCAGCCCCAGCATTTT
CASGRGGGNQPQHF
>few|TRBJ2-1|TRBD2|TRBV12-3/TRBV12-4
TGTGCCAGCAGTCCTCTGGGTAGCGGGGGGGCCTTGGGAGAGCAGTTCTTC
CASSPLGSGGALGEQFF
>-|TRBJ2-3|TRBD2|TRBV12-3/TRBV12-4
TGTGCCAGCAGTTTAAGACTAACCAGCGGGGGATACACAGATACGCAGTATTTT
CASSLRLTSGGYTDTQYF
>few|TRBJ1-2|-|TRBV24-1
TGTGCCACCAGCCTCGAGAACTATGGCTACACCTTC
CATSLENYGYTF
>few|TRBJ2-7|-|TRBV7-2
TGTGCCAGCAGCTTATCGGCCGGGACTCTATACGAGCAGTACTTC
CASSLSAGTLYEQYF
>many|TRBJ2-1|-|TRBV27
TGTGCCAGCAGTTTACTGGGCCCCAGCAATGAGCAGTTCTTC
CASSLLGPSNEQFF
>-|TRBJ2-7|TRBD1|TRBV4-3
TGCGCCAGCAGCCAAGGGACAGGGAACCCCTACGAGCAGTACTTC
CASSQGTGNPYEQYF
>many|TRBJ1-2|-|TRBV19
TGTGCCAGTAGTATGGGAGGTACGGGCTACACCTTC
CASSMGGTGYTF
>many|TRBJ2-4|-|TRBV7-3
TGTGCCAGCAGCTTAGGGACGGGAAACATTCAGTACTTC
CASSLGTGNIQYF
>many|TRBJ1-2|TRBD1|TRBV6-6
TGTGCCAGCTTACGGGACAGGGATGCCTATGGCTACACCTTC
CASLRDRDAYGYTF
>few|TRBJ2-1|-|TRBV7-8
TGTGCCAGCAGCTTAGCCTTGGCGAGGGGGTCCTACAATGAGCAGTTCTTC
CASSLALARGSYNEQFF
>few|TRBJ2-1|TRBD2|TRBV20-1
TGCAGTGCTAGAGCCCCTATAGCGGGGGTTTCCTACAATGAGCAGTTCTTC
CSARAPIAGVSYNEQFF
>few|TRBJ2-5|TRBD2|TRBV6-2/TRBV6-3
TGTGCCAGCCTACTTCGCGGGAGGGCCGGGGAGACCCAGTACTTC
CASLLRGRAGETQYF
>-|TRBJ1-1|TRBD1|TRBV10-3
TGTGCCATCAAGGGACAGGGGGCCGGGCAAATTGGGAACACTGAAGCTTTCTTT
CAIKGQGAGQIGNTEAFF
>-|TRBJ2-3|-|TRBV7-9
TGTGCCAGCAGCACCCGCGGGGTCACAGATACGCAGTATTTT
CASSTRGVTDTQYF
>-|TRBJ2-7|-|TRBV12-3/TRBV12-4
TGTGCCAGCAGTTTGATCGGTAGCGTCTACGAGCAGTACTTC
CASSLIGSVYEQYF
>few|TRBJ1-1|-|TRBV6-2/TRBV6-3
TGTGCCAGCAGTTACGAGGTAGGCCGGTGGGCTTTCTTT
CASSYEVGRWAFF
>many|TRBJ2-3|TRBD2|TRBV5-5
TGTGCCAGCAGCTTGTTCGTAGCGGGGAGGACAGATACGCAGTATTTT
CASSLFVAGRTDTQYF
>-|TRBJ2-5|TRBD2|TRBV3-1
TGTGCCAGCAGCCGCCGACTAGCAGAAGAGACCCAGTACTTC
CASSRRLAEETQYF
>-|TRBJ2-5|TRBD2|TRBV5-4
TGTGCCAGCAGCTCGCTAGTCGGGGGGCAAGAGACCCAGTACTTC
CASSSLVGGQETQYF
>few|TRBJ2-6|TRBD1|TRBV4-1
TGCGCCAGCAGCCACCGGGACAGGGGACTCTCCCCTGGGGCCAACGTCCTGACTTTC
CASSHRDRGLSPGANVLTF
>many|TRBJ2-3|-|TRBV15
TGTGCCACCAGCAGAGACAGGGTCAGCACAGATACGCAGTATTTT
CATSRDRVSTDTQYF
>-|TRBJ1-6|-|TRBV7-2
TGTGCCAGCAGCTTAGAGTTCACCAATAATTCACCCCTCCACTTT
CASSLEFTNNSPLHF
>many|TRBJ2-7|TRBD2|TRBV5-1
TGCGCCAGCAGCTTGGGGACTAGCGGGAGAGGCGAGCAGTACTTC
CASSLGTSGRGEQYF
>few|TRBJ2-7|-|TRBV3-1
TGTGCCAGCAGCCCGGCCGCCCACGAGCAGTACTTC
CASSPAAHEQYF
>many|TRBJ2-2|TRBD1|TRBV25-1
TGTGCCAGCAGTGATTCCGGGACAGCTAACACCGGGGAGCTGTTTTTT
CASSDSGTANTGELFF
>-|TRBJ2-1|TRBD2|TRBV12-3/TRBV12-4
TGTGCCAGCAGTTTGGGCGGGGGGTACAATGAGCAGTTCTTC
CASSLGGGYNEQFF
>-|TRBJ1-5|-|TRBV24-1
TGTGCCACCTCTCGGAGCGGGTCCAGCAATCAGCCCCAGCATTTT
CATSRSGSSNQPQHF
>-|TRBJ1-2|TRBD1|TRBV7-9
TGTGCCAGCAGCGCCAGGGACAGTTATGGCTACACCTTC
CASSARDSYGYTF
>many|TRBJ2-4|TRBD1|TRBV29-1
TGCAGCGCCGACAGGGGGAACATTCAGTACTTC
CSADRGNIQYF
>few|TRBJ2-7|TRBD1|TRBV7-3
TGTGCCAGCAGCATAAACGGGGGACAGGGATACTACGAGCAGTACTTC
CASSINGGQGYYEQYF
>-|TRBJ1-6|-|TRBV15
TGTGCCACCAGCAGAGATCGTCGGGGGACCTCCTATAATTCACCCCTCCACTTT
CATSRDRRGTSYNSPLHF
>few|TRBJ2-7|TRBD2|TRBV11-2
TGTGCCAGCAGCTTTTGGGGACTAGCGGGAGGAAGGGTCTACGAGCAGTACTTC
CASSFWGLAGGRVYEQYF
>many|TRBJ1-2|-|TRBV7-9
TGTGCCAGCAGCTCCGGGAGGAACTATGGCTACACCTTC
CASSSGRNYGYTF
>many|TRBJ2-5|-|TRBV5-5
TGTGCCAGCAGCTCCGCGATAGCCGGAGAGACCCAGTACTTC
CASSSAIAGETQYF
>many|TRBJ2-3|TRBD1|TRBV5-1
TGCGCCAGCAGCTTGGTGACAGGGGGTTTGAGAACAGATACGCAGTATTTT
CASSLVTGGLRTDTQYF
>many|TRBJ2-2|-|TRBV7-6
TGTGCCAGCAGCTTAATAGATGCGGGTACCGGGGAGCTGTTTTTT
CASSLIDAGTGELFF
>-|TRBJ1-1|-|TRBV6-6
TGTGCCAGCAGTTACCCCGAGGGGGTTGGGAACACTGAAGCTTTCTTT
CASSYPEGVGNTEAFF
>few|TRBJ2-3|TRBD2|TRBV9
TGTGCCAGCAGCGTATCCGCTAGCGGGGTAATCGCAGATACGCAGTATTTT
CASSVSASGVIADTQYF
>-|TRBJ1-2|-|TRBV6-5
TGTGCCAGCAGTTTCTACTCCCTTCGCCCAGGCTGGAGGGACTATGGCTACACCTTC
CASSFYSLRPGWRDYGYTF
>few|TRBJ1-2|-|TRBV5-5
TGTGCCAGCAGCTCACGGACGGACGCAAACTATGGCTACACCTTC
CASSSRTDANYGYTF
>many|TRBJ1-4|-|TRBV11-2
TGTGCCAGCAGCACCGGGCTAAAGGAAAAACTGTTTTTT
CASSTGLKEKLFF
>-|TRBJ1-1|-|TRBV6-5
TGTGCCAGCAGCCCCCGCCTCGGGGAGAACACTGAAGCTTTCTTT
CASSPRLGENTEAFF
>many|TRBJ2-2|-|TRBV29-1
TGCAGCGTTGTTTACAGGGTGCCCGGGGAGCTGTTTTTT
CSVVYRVPGELFF
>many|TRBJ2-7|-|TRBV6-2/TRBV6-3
TGTGCCAGCAGTAAGAGGGGGGCTAATGACTACGAGCAGTACTTC
CASSKRGANDYEQYF
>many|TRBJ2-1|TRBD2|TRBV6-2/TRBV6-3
TGTGCCAGCACTCCCAGGAGACTAGCGGGTATTAACAATGAGCAGTTCTTC
CASTPRRLAGINNEQFF
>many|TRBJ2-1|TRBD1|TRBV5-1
TGCGCCAGCAGTCAACAGGGGCCCTACAATGAGCAGTTCTTC
CASSQQGPYNEQFF
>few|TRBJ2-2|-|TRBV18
TGTGCCAGCTCACCTGGAGCCACCGGGGAGCTGTTTTTT
CASSPGATGELFF